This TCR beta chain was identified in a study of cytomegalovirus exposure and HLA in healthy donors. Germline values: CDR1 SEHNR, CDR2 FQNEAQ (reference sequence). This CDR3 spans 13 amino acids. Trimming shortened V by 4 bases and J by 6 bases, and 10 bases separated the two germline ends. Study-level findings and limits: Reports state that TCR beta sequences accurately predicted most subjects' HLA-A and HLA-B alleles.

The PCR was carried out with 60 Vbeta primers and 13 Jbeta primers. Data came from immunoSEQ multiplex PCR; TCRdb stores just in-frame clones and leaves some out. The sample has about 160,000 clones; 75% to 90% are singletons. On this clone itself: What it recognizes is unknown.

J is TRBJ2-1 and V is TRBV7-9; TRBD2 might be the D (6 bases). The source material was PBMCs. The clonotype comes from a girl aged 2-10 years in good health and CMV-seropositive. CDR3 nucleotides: TGTGCCAGCAGCTCGGGACTGAGCAATGAGCAGTTCTTC. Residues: CASSSGLSNEQFF.